The 7 T cell receptor beta chains reported below all come from one sample, sequenced in a study of blood T cell repertoires in COVID-19. The assay was immunoSEQ multiplex PCR, and TCRdb's table has in-frame clones only and misses some. Found here are about 170,000 clones, approximately 92% of them singletons; the top ten hold approximately 4.6%. Sequencing was carried out using peripheral blood. The origin of the receptors is a woman in her fifties or sixties with acute or convalescent COVID-19.

V is TRBV7-9 and J is TRBJ1-2; TRBD1 matches at 7 bases. Per the germline V gene, CDR1 is SEHNR and CDR2 is FQNEAQ (reference sequence). This CDR3 region has 14 residues. V trimming: 5 bases; J trimming: 0 bases; junction bases outside the gene matches: 3. The CDR3 protein is CASSPGGPNYGYTF. CDR3 coding DNA: TGTGCCAGCAGCCCAGGGGGACCTAACTATGGCTACACCTTC. The full variable domain, completed using reference TRBV7-9 and TRBJ1-2, is DTGVSQNPRHKITKRGQNVTFRCDPISEHNRLYWYRQTLGQGPEFLTYFQNEAQLEKSRLLSDRFSAERPKGSFSTLEIQRTEQGDSAMYLCASSPGGPNYGYTFGSGTRLTVV.

Only one count was recorded for this clone. The V call is TRBV28, the J call TRBJ2-5; 8 nucleotides line up with TRBD1. The junction had 8 bases not matched to a gene; V was cut back by 3 bases and J by 5 bases. The CDR3 extends over 15 amino acids. CDR1 and CDR2 from the germline V gene are MDHEN and SYDVKM. The CDR3 is CASSLVDRDEETQYF. Written as DNA, the CDR3 is TGTGCCAGCAGTTTGGTGGACAGGGACGAGGAGACCCAGTACTTC.

In DNA, the CDR3 is TGTGCCAGCAGTGACGAGGGACTAGCGGACACAGATACGCAGTATTTT. Translated, it gives CASSDEGLADTDTQYF. The chain couples TRBV6-4 to TRBJ2-3; 11 positions match TRBD2. J was trimmed by 2 bases and V by 2 bases; bases with no gene match: 3. CDR3 size: 16 residues. The germline V gene has CDR1 MRHNA and CDR2 SNTAGT.

The chain has TRBV5-1 and TRBJ2-5, with a tentative D call TRBD1 (5 bases). Germline-derived CDR1 and CDR2 are SGHRS and YFSETQ. This CDR3 contains 13 residues. V was shortened by 3 bases and J by 4 bases, with 10 bases between the two germline ends. CDR3 amino acids: CASSSQGRETQYF. For the CDR3, the DNA is TGCGCCAGCAGCTCCCAGGGTAGAGAGACCCAGTACTTC.

The CDR3 spells CASREFGALAKNIQYF. CDR3 DNA: TGTGCCAGCAGGGAATTTGGGGCATTAGCCAAAAACATTCAGTACTTC. The chain carries TRBV11-2 and TRBJ2-4, with D maybe TRBD1 (5 bases). The germline V gene has CDR1 SGHAT and CDR2 FQNNGV. The CDR3 spans 16 residues. V was trimmed by 6 bases and J by 0 bases, leaving 15 bases between them.

The V gene is TRBV6-5, the J gene TRBJ1-2, with 7 positions matching TRBD1. With 6 bases clipped from V and 5 bases from J, the junction kept 3 bases outside the gene matches. Germline V gives CDR1 MNHEY, CDR2 SVGAGI. This CDR3 contains 12 residues. CDR3 DNA sequence: TGTGCCAGCAGCGGACAGGAGTATGGCTACACCTTC. It codes for CASSGQEYGYTF.

The chain employs TRBV13 and TRBJ2-5; TRBD2 is a possible D gene (5 bases). V was cut by 6 bases and J by 1 base, with 9 bases left in between. The CDR3 sequence is 13 residues long. Germline V gene data show CDR1 as PRHDT and CDR2 as FYEKMQ (reference sequence). CDR3 sequence reads: CASRLGIQETQYF. CDR3 coding DNA: TGTGCCAGCAGACTAGGGATCCAAGAGACCCAGTACTTC.